This passage covers 10 T cell receptor beta chains from one sample sequenced in a study of T cell repertoires in cytomegalovirus infection (dated 2019 in TCRdb). TCRdb shows the sequencer as Illumina HiSeq 1500. The raw public data were reprocessed by TCRdb itself: fastp quality trimming at Q25, MiXCR clonotype calling, in-frame beta chains only. Rows merge per CDR3 protein into single entries with the most common DNA and genes. This sample lists just under 550,000 distinct CDR3 sequences; about a quarter were detected once. The ten largest account for less than 15% of the sample. The sequenced material came from PBMCs. All receptors derive from a human donor in good health (CMV status not recorded). Some clones in this sample may be carry-over from other donors' samples.

At least ten counts were recorded for this clonotype. The chain is built from TRBV12-3 or TRBV12-4 and TRBJ2-5, with 8 bases that match TRBD2. The CDR3 contains 15 residues. Unmatched junction bases numbered 10, after V lost 5 bases and J lost 5 bases. This CDR3 reads CASSPLAGSRETQYF. The DNA for the CDR3 is TGTGCCAGCAGTCCCCTAGCGGGTAGTCGGGAGACCCAGTACTTC.

This rearrangement joins TRBV15 to TRBJ2-2; TRBD1 or TRBD2 may be the D gene (5 bases each). Germline-derived CDR1 and CDR2 are LNHNV and YYDKDF (reference sequence). This CDR3 comprises 16 residues. Trimming removed 0 bases from V and 6 bases from J, with 14 bases in between. The CDR3 DNA follows: TGTGCCACCAGCAGAGATAGGGGACGGGGCGCCGGGGAGCTGTTTTTT. As protein: CATSRDRGRGAGELFF.

This clonotype showed up just a few times. V and J are TRBV6-1 and TRBJ1-4, with D hard to call. The CDR3 is 13 residues long. Trimming pared 0 bases from V and 12 bases from J, leaving 11 bases between. Germline values: CDR1 MNHNS, CDR2 SASEGT. CDR3 DNA sequence: TGTGCCAGCAGTGAAGCGGGAAAGAGGGAACTGTTTTTT. It codes for CASSEAGKRELFF.

V usage is TRBV12-3 or TRBV12-4 and J usage is TRBJ2-2; 7 bases are shared with TRBD2. The CDR3 is 17 residues long. Trimming took 1 base from V and 4 from J; bases not matched to a gene: 9. CDR3 residues: CASSLGGGAGATGELFF. For the CDR3, the DNA is TGTGCCAGCAGTTTAGGAGGTGGGGCGGGAGCCACCGGGGAGCTGTTTTTT.

This clonotype was found many times. This chain links TRBV7-6 with TRBJ1-5, with TRBD1 matching 9 bases. This CDR3 has 16 amino acids. Trimming at V came to 5 bases and at J to 5 bases, leaving 10 bases not matched to a gene. Germline CDR1 and CDR2: SGHVS and FNYEAQ. CDR3 bases: TGTGCCAGCAGCGTCTCCGGGACAGGGTTCGATCAGCCCCAGCATTTT. Protein sequence: CASSVSGTGFDQPQHF.

This clonotype was counted between two and nine times. The J gene is TRBJ2-1, the V gene TRBV6-1; 7 bases line up with TRBD2. Germline CDR1 MNHNS, CDR2 SASEGT. The V and J ends lost 9 bases and 0 bases, in that order; junction bases with no gene match: 5. This CDR3 region has 14 residues. The CDR3 DNA is TGTGCCAGTAAAGAGCGGGGCTCCTACAATGAGCAGTTCTTC. It encodes CASKERGSYNEQFF.

This clonotype has only a few counts. The chain employs TRBV7-2 and TRBJ1-1; the D is unclear. Germline lookup yields CDR1 SGHTA and CDR2 FQGNSA. V was cut by 5 bases and J by 3 bases, with 16 bases left in between. The CDR3 totals 15 residues. The CDR3 here is CASSQRVGVDTEAFF. CDR3 nucleotides: TGTGCCAGCAGCCAGAGGGTGGGAGTTGACACTGAAGCTTTCTTT.

The table lists this clonotype with many counts. V and J are TRBV28 and TRBJ1-1, with TRBD1 as a possible D gene (6 bases). Germline values: CDR1 MDHEN, CDR2 SYDVKM. The CDR3 spans 11 residues. V lost 6 bases and J 10 bases, leaving 12 bases between the germline ends. CDR3 protein: CASRTTGRAFF. DNA of the CDR3: TGTGCCAGCAGAACGACAGGACGAGCTTTCTTT.

This clonotype has a handful of counts. V gene TRBV19 combines with J gene TRBJ1-5, with 7 positions matching TRBD1. CDR1 is LNHDA, CDR2 SQIVND, per germline (reference sequence). The CDR3 runs to 12 residues. V shed 6 bases, J shed 7 bases, and the junction held 3 bases outside the gene matches. CDR3 amino acids: CASRDRTQPQHF. The CDR3 DNA follows: TGTGCCAGTAGGGACAGGACCCAGCCCCAGCATTTT.

The chain has TRBV7-4 and TRBJ2-3; D may be TRBD2 (6 bases). CDR1 SGHVT and CDR2 SQSDAQ come from the germline V gene. Deletions cut 5 bases from V and 0 bases from J, with 12 bases between. The CDR3 contains 15 residues. CDR3 sequence: CASSPGTYSTDTQYF. The DNA of the CDR3 is TGTGCCAGCAGCCCCGGGACTTACAGCACAGATACGCAGTATTTT.